This TCR beta chain was profiled in a study of blood T cell repertoires in COVID-19. The data were produced by immunoSEQ multiplex PCR, yet TCRdb's version contains in-frame clones alone and is incomplete. This sample has approximately 60,000 clones, with about 85% found just once. This CDR3 has 17 amino acids. V trimming: 7 bases; J trimming: 10 bases; junction bases outside the gene matches: 15. In germline, CDR1 is LGHDT, CDR2 YNNKEL (reference sequence). This TCR derives from a woman of 80 years or more with acute or convalescent COVID-19. Source material: peripheral blood. The J gene is TRBJ2-1, the V gene TRBV3-1 (or the pseudogene TRBV3-2); 14 bases match TRBD2. The CDR3, as DNA: TGTGCCAGCAAGCCGGGACTAGCGGGAGCCGCGCGACGGGAGCAGTTCTTC. Protein: CASKPGLAGAARREQFF.